Listed below are T cell receptor beta chains from one sample, sequenced in a study of T cells in tuberculosis. The repertoire was sequenced with immunoSEQ multiplex PCR; TCRdb's copy has only in-frame clones and lacks some. The sample comprises about 58,000 clones, around 90% of which are singletons, and 21% rests with the top ten. Sequencing was done on a sample of CD1b-GMM tetramer-negative cells sorted from PBMCs. All receptors derive from an adult woman with latent tuberculosis. Each CDR3 is given with its conserved first and last residue. The order of the fields is D gene, CDR3 length, V gene, clone size, J gene, CDR3 DNA, CDR3 protein. D genes are given only for firm matches. Some rows mark clone size as missing; the rest say once, few, many or name a class of expanded clone.

-	14	TRBV10-2	-	TRBJ2-7	TGCGCCAGCAGTGAGTACCATCAGACCTACGAGCAGTACTTC	CASSEYHQTYEQYF
-	13	TRBV5-4	-	TRBJ1-1	TGTGCCAGCAGCGCTGGGCACACCTCTGAAGCTTTCTTT	CASSAGHTSEAFF
TRBD2	18	TRBV27	-	TRBJ2-7	TGTGCCAGCAGTTCTCACGTCTCTAGCGGGAGGGCCTCCTACGAGCAGTACTTC	CASSSHVSSGRASYEQYF
-	19	TRBV19	-	TRBJ1-5	TGTGCCAGTAGTATAGATCCATACAAGGGACTGCATAGCAATCAGCCCCAGCATTTT	CASSIDPYKGLHSNQPQHF
TRBD1	14	TRBV12-5	-	TRBJ1-2	TGTGCTAGTGGTTTTCTGGACAGGGTCTATGGCTACACCTTC	CASGFLDRVYGYTF
TRBD1	14	TRBV5-8	-	TRBJ2-5	TGTGCCAGCAGCCCGCAGGGGGTCTGGAAGACCCAGTACTTC	CASSPQGVWKTQYF
-	13	TRBV4-1	-	TRBJ2-5	TGCGCCAGCAGCCAAGCCGGGGAGCGGTCCCAGTACTTC	CASSQAGERSQYF
-	15	TRBV30	-	TRBJ2-7	TGTGCCTGGAGTGTAGGGCTAGCTACTACCGACGAGCAGTACTTC	CAWSVGLATTDEQYF
TRBD2	15	TRBV7-9	-	TRBJ2-1	TGTGCCAGCAGCTTAGGTAGGACTAGCGTCTTGGAGCAGTTCTTC	CASSLGRTSVLEQFF
-	15	TRBV29-1	-	TRBJ2-3	TGCAGCTCCGTCTGGGGGGGGCCGTACACAGATACGCAGTATTTT	CSSVWGGPYTDTQYF
-	14	TRBV6-5	few	TRBJ1-1	TGTGCCAGCAGTTTACTAGTTTTCGACACTGAAGCTTTCTTT	CASSLLVFDTEAFF